This passage covers 28 T cell receptor beta chains from one sample sequenced in a study of blood T cell repertoires in COVID-19. Profiled with immunoSEQ multiplex PCR; TCRdb holds only in-frame clones, not every one. The sample carries roughly 250,000 clones, roughly 90% recorded once. The sequencing sample was made of PBMCs or T cells enriched from blood (not recorded which). The origin of the receptors is a woman aged 45-60 years who had recovered from COVID-19.

The chain recombines TRBV5-1 with TRBJ2-1, with 12 bases aligning to TRBD2. After removal of 4 bases from V and 3 bases from J, the junction contained 5 bases not matched to a gene. Germline V gives CDR1 SGHRS, CDR2 YFSETQ. This CDR3 region has 16 residues. This CDR3 reads CASSVLAGGNYNEQFF. As DNA, the CDR3 is TGCGCCAGCAGCGTACTAGCGGGAGGTAACTACAATGAGCAGTTCTTC.

This clone has more than one count but fewer than ten. This rearrangement joins TRBV27 to TRBJ1-6; D perhaps matches TRBD1 (6 bases). CDR3 length equals 16 residues. The germline V and J ends were trimmed by 5 bases and 1 base, with 12 bases remaining between them. CDR1 MNHEY and CDR2 SMNVEV come from the germline V gene (reference sequence). The DNA for the CDR3 is TGTGCCAGCAGTCAAAATGACAGGTCCTATAATTCACCCCTCCACTTT. As protein: CASSQNDRSYNSPLHF.

V usage is TRBV7-2 and J usage is TRBJ2-5; D gene unclear. CDR3 length equals 12 residues. Germline values: CDR1 SGHTA, CDR2 FQGNSA. V dropped 2 bases and J dropped 7 bases, with 8 bases sitting between them. The CDR3 nucleotides read TGTGCCAGCAGCTTAATAGATTTGACCCAGTACTTC. Amino acid sequence: CASSLIDLTQYF.

The gene calls are TRBV28 and TRBJ1-1; 7 bases line up with TRBD1. The ends lost 3 bases at V and 2 bases at J; junction bases unmatched: 6. The CDR3 extends over 15 amino acids. Per germline, CDR1 MDHEN and CDR2 SYDVKM. The CDR3 region is CASSLGQTINTEAFF. The CDR3 region has the DNA TGTGCCAGCAGTTTGGGACAGACAATCAACACTGAAGCTTTCTTT. Full variable domain (rest looked up from reference TRBV28 and TRBJ1-1): DVKVTQSSRYLVKRTGEKVFLECVQDMDHENMFWYRQDPGLGLRLIYFSYDVKMKEKGDIPEGYSVSREKKERFSLILESASTNQTSMYLCASSLGQTINTEAFFGQGTRLTVV.

The chain couples TRBV27 to TRBJ2-2; 11 bases are shared with TRBD2. Germline V gives CDR1 MNHEY, CDR2 SMNVEV (reference sequence). The J segment lost 6 bases and the V segment lost 6 bases, leaving 3 bases of the junction unmatched. This CDR3 region has 14 residues. The DNA for the CDR3 is TGTGCCAGCAGCCTAGCGGGAGGATCCGGGGAGCTGTTTTTT. This sequence encodes CASSLAGGSGELFF.

The chain uses TRBV19 and TRBJ2-5; D is possibly TRBD1 (6 bases). V lost 1 base and J lost 5, with 14 bases in between. CDR1 LNHDA and CDR2 SQIVND come from the germline V gene (reference sequence). The CDR3 totals 15 residues. CDR3 region: CASSIARGSRETQYF. DNA of the CDR3: TGTGCCAGTAGTATAGCCAGGGGTAGTAGGGAGACCCAGTACTTC.

The gene calls are TRBV2 and TRBJ1-5, with D maybe TRBD1 (6 bases). The CDR3 loop spans 14 amino acids. Germline CDR1 and CDR2: SNHLY and FYNNEI. V was clipped by 6 bases and J by 3 bases, with 12 bases between them. The CDR3 nucleotides read TGTGCCAGCAGGGGGGGGGACACCAATCAGCCCCAGCATTTT. Translated, it gives CASRGGDTNQPQHF.

The V and J genes are TRBV6-4 and TRBJ2-3; TRBD1 might be the D (5 bases). CDR1 and CDR2 from the germline V gene are MRHNA and SNTAGT. This CDR3 comprises 13 residues. Trimming shortened V by 4 bases and J by 5 bases, and 10 bases separated the two germline ends. In DNA, the CDR3 is TGTGCCAGCAGTGCCACAGGTCGAGATACGCAGTATTTT. It specifies CASSATGRDTQYF.

This chain joins TRBV7-3 and TRBJ2-1, with 9 bases fitting TRBD2. From germline, CDR1 is SGHTA and CDR2 FQGTGA. The J segment lost 5 bases and the V segment lost 0 bases, leaving 5 bases of the junction unmatched. This CDR3 spans 16 amino acids. CDR3 in amino acids: CASSLTYSGSNNEQFF. The CDR3, as DNA: TGTGCCAGCAGCTTAACGTATAGCGGGAGTAACAATGAGCAGTTCTTC.

This clone was observed once. This chain uses TRBV18 with TRBJ1-1; possible D gene TRBD1, 6 bases. This CDR3 contains 15 residues. CDR1 is KGHSH, CDR2 LQKENI, per germline. V lost 1 base to trimming and J lost 1 base, with 10 bases between them. The CDR3 protein is CASSPQAQGNTEAFF. The CDR3 nucleotides are TGTGCCAGCTCACCACAGGCACAGGGGAACACTGAAGCTTTCTTT.

The CDR3 nucleotides are TGTGCCACCAGCAGAGACCTGGTCCCGGGGTACGAGCAGTACTTC. Residues: CATSRDLVPGYEQYF. The rearrangement joins TRBV15 to TRBJ2-7, with D maybe TRBD2 (5 bases). Germline assignment: CDR1 LNHNV and CDR2 YYDKDF (reference sequence). The CDR3 runs to 15 residues. The ends were cut back, 0 bases at V and 4 bases at J, with 13 bases in the middle.

The genes are TRBV15 and TRBJ2-1, with no clear D. V lost 4 bases and J 5 bases, leaving 9 bases between the germline ends. This CDR3 has 13 amino acids. Germline V CDR1 and CDR2: LNHNV, YYDKDF (reference sequence). CDR3 in DNA: TGTGCCACCAGCAAGAGACTCGACAATGAGCAGTTCTTC. This gives the protein CATSKRLDNEQFF.

The chain employs TRBV6-6 and TRBJ2-7; 12 bases map to TRBD1. Germline V gives CDR1 MNHNY, CDR2 SVGAGI (reference sequence). CDR3 length: 13 residues. V was pared by 6 bases and J by 4 bases, with 1 base of the junction left unmatched. In DNA, the CDR3 is TGTGCCAGCAGGGGACAGGGGGCTTACGAGCAGTACTTC. Its protein product is CASRGQGAYEQYF.

The chain links TRBV24-1 to TRBJ1-5; D not certain. The CDR3 consists of 14 residues. The V end was cut by 0 bases, the J end by 1 base, with 3 bases between. Germline V gene lookup returns CDR1 KGHDR and CDR2 SFDVKD. The CDR3 DNA is TGTGCCACCAGTGATTTGCAGAGCAATCAGCCCCAGCATTTT. Protein sequence: CATSDLQSNQPQHF.

The chain couples TRBV2 to TRBJ1-5, with TRBD1 matching 8 bases. The CDR3 has 15 amino acids. V gave up 6 bases and J gave up 2 bases; unmatched junction bases: 6. Per the germline V gene, CDR1 is SNHLY and CDR2 is FYNNEI. The CDR3 bases are TGTGCCAGCAGCGGCGGACAGGGTGGCAATCAGCCCCAGCATTTT. This codes for CASSGGQGGNQPQHF.

The chain combines TRBV15 with TRBJ2-5; TRBD2 might be the D (5 bases). The V and J ends lost 1 base and 5 bases respectively, with 20 bases between them. CDR1 and CDR2 (germline): LNHNV, YYDKDF (reference sequence). The CDR3 is 17 residues long. CDR3 loop: CATSRGRGQRTLETQYF. The CDR3 DNA reads TGTGCCACCAGCAGAGGGAGAGGGCAGAGGACTTTGGAGACCCAGTACTTC.

CDR3 sequence reads: CASSSRTFMDAQYF. The DNA for the CDR3 is TGTGCCAGTAGTTCTAGGACTTTCATGGATGCGCAGTATTTT. V is TRBV19 and J is TRBJ2-3, with D possibly being TRBD2 (5 bases). Germline V gene lookup returns CDR1 LNHDA and CDR2 SQIVND (reference sequence). The CDR3 is 14 amino acids. V gave up 5 bases and J gave up 10 bases, with 19 bases separating them.

This clone has more than one count but fewer than ten. This chain links TRBV2 with TRBJ2-7; D unclear. Germline V gives CDR1 SNHLY, CDR2 FYNNEI. Trimming took 5 bases from V and 6 from J, leaving 8 bases between them. CDR3 size: 11 residues. The CDR3 nucleotides read TGTGCCAGCAGTTTAGTTCTCGAGCAGTACTTC. Amino acids: CASSLVLEQYF.

The chain's CDR3 is CASSLGGGSHTGELFF. Here the CDR3 DNA reads TGTGCCAGCAGCTTGGGTGGCGGGAGTCACACCGGGGAGCTGTTTTTT. V usage is TRBV5-6 and J usage is TRBJ2-2; 7 positions match TRBD2. Losses at the gene ends were 0 bases for V and 3 bases for J; bases not matched to a gene: 5. CDR1 SGHDT and CDR2 YYEEEE come from the germline V gene. This CDR3 region has 16 residues. Full variable domain (outside the CDR3, taken from reference TRBV5-6 and TRBJ2-2): DAGVTQSPTHLIKTRGQQVTLRCSPKSGHDTVSWYQQALGQGPQFIFQYYEEEERQRGNFPDRFSGHQFPNYSSELNVNALLLGDSALYLCASSLGGGSHTGELFFGEGSRLTVL.

The chain uses TRBV11-2 and TRBJ2-2; the match to TRBD1 covers 7 bases. This CDR3 is built from 16 residues. Germline V gene sequence: CDR1 SGHAT, CDR2 FQNNGV. The V gene end was trimmed by 5 bases and the J gene end by 1 base; junction bases not matched to a gene: 7. The DNA for the CDR3 is TGTGCCAGCAGCCCCCCGACAGGGAGGAACACCGGGGAGCTGTTTTTT. This translates into CASSPPTGRNTGELFF.

The chain carries TRBV6-5 and TRBJ1-3; D uncertain. The V end was cut by 0 bases, the J end by 0 bases, with 9 bases between. The CDR3 consists of 16 residues. Germline values: CDR1 MNHEY, CDR2 SVGAGI. CDR3 nucleotides: TGTGCCAGCAGTTACTCGAAGCCCCGCTCTGGAAACACCATATATTTT. It yields the protein CASSYSKPRSGNTIYF.

This sequence joins TRBV15 and TRBJ1-2, with 7 bases that match TRBD1. Looked up from germline, CDR1 is LNHNV and CDR2 is YYDKDF (reference sequence). The CDR3 spans 16 residues. V dropped 0 bases and J dropped 8; count of bases not matched to a gene: 12. CDR3 in DNA: TGTGCCACCAGCAGAGATCTCGGCAGGGGGTTGAAGGGCTACACCTTC. Protein product: CATSRDLGRGLKGYTF.

The rearrangement joins TRBV6-5 to TRBJ2-7, with 9 bases identical to TRBD1. J was trimmed by 4 bases and V by 0 bases; bases with no gene match: 4. Germline CDR1 MNHEY, CDR2 SVGAGI. CDR3 length equals 15 residues. The CDR3 coding sequence is TGTGCCAGCAGTTACTCCGGGACAGGGAAGTACGAGCAGTACTTC. Amino acid sequence: CASSYSGTGKYEQYF.

This chain joins TRBV5-1 and TRBJ1-3, with TRBD1 identical over 7 bases. V trimming: 3 bases; J trimming: 0 bases; junction bases outside the gene matches: 6. Germline CDR1 SGHRS, CDR2 YFSETQ. The CDR3 loop spans 16 amino acids. In DNA, the CDR3 is TGCGCCAGCAGCTCAACAGGGGACCACTCTGGAAACACCATATATTTT. This codes for CASSSTGDHSGNTIYF.

V usage is TRBV28 and J usage is TRBJ1-1; D is undetermined. The CDR3 has 15 amino acids. The germline V gene has CDR1 MDHEN and CDR2 SYDVKM. V was shortened by 3 bases and J by 0 bases, with 11 bases between the two germline ends. CDR3 loop: CASSLGPGLNTEAFF. The CDR3 nucleotides are TGTGCCAGCAGTTTGGGCCCTGGCCTGAACACTGAAGCTTTCTTT.

CDR3 sequence reads: CASSISSTGFDEQFF. Here the CDR3 DNA reads TGTGCCAGCAGCATCTCATCGACGGGATTCGATGAGCAGTTCTTC. The chain is built from TRBV9 and TRBJ2-1, with a tentative D call TRBD2 (5 bases). Trimming took off 4 bases at V and 8 bases at J, with 19 bases between the two ends. This CDR3 has 15 amino acids. Germline loops: CDR1 SGDLS, CDR2 YYNGEE.

V gene TRBV27 combines with J gene TRBJ2-3; D uncertain. Trimming shortened V by 6 bases and J by 6 bases, and 10 bases separated the two germline ends. The CDR3 loop spans 12 amino acids. Looked up from germline, CDR1 is MNHEY and CDR2 is SMNVEV (reference sequence). This CDR3 is CASSHGWDTQYF. CDR3 nucleotides: TGTGCCAGCAGCCATGGCTGGGATACGCAGTATTTT.

This clone was seen a single time. The chain is built from TRBV11-3 and TRBJ1-1, with D perhaps matching TRBD1 (5 bases). Trimming cost V 5 bases and J 0 bases, with 10 bases left between them. This CDR3 comprises 14 residues. In germline, CDR1 is SGHNT, CDR2 YENEEA. In nucleotides, the CDR3 is TGTGCCAGCAGCCCTGGACATTTGAACACTGAAGCTTTCTTT. Protein: CASSPGHLNTEAFF.